Listed below are T cell receptor beta chains from one sample, sequenced in a study of OX40 agonist ivuxolimab in advanced cancers. Here immunoSEQ multiplex PCR was the method, and the copy in TCRdb shows in-frame clones only, minus some. This table has approximately 91,000 clones, roughly 91% appearing once. The material was CD4+ or CD8+ T cells sorted from blood, obtained in a trial of the OX40 agonist ivuxolimab. Every receptor here comes from an adult with an advanced solid tumor such as melanoma, head and neck, liver or kidney cancer. The CDR3 runs from the conserved cysteine through the conserved F or W. The D gene is left open where the match is weak. The size entry is marked missing in some rows and otherwise reads once, few, many or a size class.

J,size,V,D,length,DNA,CDR3
TRBJ1-2,-,TRBV20-1,-,11,TGCAGTGCCCAACGGGGTGATGGCTACACCTTC,CSAQRGDGYTF
TRBJ2-7,-,TRBV5-4,TRBD1,15,TGTGCCAGCAGCTCCCGGGACAGGGCTTCGAACGAGCAGTACTTC,CASSSRDRASNEQYF
TRBJ2-7,-,TRBV4-1,-,15,TGCGCCAGCAGCCAAGTAGGCCGGGGCTCCTACGAGCAGTACTTC,CASSQVGRGSYEQYF
TRBJ2-7,-,TRBV18,-,13,TGTGCCAGCTCACCACAACAAGACTACGAGCAGTACTTC,CASSPQQDYEQYF
TRBJ2-7,-,TRBV5-6,TRBD1,14,TGTGCCAGCAGCTTGATTGGCAGGGGGTACGAGCAGTACTTC,CASSLIGRGYEQYF
TRBJ2-5,-,TRBV6-5,-,14,TGTGCCAGCAGTTTGGACTATTGGGGGGAGACCCAGTACTTC,CASSLDYWGETQYF
TRBJ1-2,-,TRBV5-1,-,14,TGCGCCAGCAGCTTGGAGCAGGGCGGCTATGGCTACACCTTC,CASSLEQGGYGYTF
TRBJ2-7,-,TRBV7-7,-,14,TGTGCCAGCAGCTTAGGTCAGGGGTACTACGAGCAGTACTTC,CASSLGQGYYEQYF
TRBJ1-2,-,TRBV5-1,-,14,TGCGCCAGCAGCCCGGTCGGGACAAACTATGGCTACACCTTC,CASSPVGTNYGYTF
TRBJ2-7,few,TRBV6-5,-,11,TGTGCCAGCAGGGCAGCCTACGAGCAGTACTTC,CASRAAYEQYF
TRBJ1-3,once,TRBV5-4,TRBD1,18,TGTGCCAGCAGCCCGCCCGGGGGACAGGGGGCTTTTGGAAACACCATATATTTT,CASSPPGGQGAFGNTIYF
TRBJ1-6,-,TRBV10-3,-,16,TGTGCCATCAGTGAGTCGGAAGGGGTCTATAATTCACCCCTCCACTTT,CAISESEGVYNSPLHF
TRBJ1-1,-,TRBV19,TRBD1,13,TGTGCCAGTAGCCGCCAGGGGGACACTGAAGCTTTCTTT,CASSRQGDTEAFF
TRBJ2-5,-,TRBV7-3,-,15,TGTGCCAGCAGCTCCTCCGGCGAGTTTGGGGAGACCCAGTACTTC,CASSSSGEFGETQYF
TRBJ1-5,-,TRBV6-5,-,12,TGTGCCAGCAGATGGGGCAATCAGCCCCAGCATTTT,CASRWGNQPQHF
TRBJ2-5,-,TRBV7-2,TRBD1,17,TGTGCCAGCAGCTTAAAGGCAACAGGGGGTACCCAAGGGACCCAGTACTTC,CASSLKATGGTQGTQYF
TRBJ2-1,-,TRBV7-2,-,17,TGTGCCAGCAGCTTAGTAGGAGGAAGGGGAGGCCTCAATGAGCAGTTCTTC,CASSLVGGRGGLNEQFF
TRBJ2-3,-,TRBV5-1,-,15,TGCGCCAGCACCAAAAGTCCCGCTGGCACAGATACGCAGTATTTT,CASTKSPAGTDTQYF
TRBJ2-1,-,TRBV7-3,-,15,TGTGCCAGCAGCAACGGACCAGGGACCTACAATGAGCAGTTCTTC,CASSNGPGTYNEQFF
TRBJ1-2,-,TRBV6-1,TRBD1,15,TGTGCCAGCAGACGGGACAGGTGGGCTAACTATGGCTACACCTTC,CASRRDRWANYGYTF
TRBJ2-1,once,TRBV5-5,TRBD2,15,TGTGCCAGCAGCAACGGCGGGGGGACCTACAATGAGCAGTTCTTC,CASSNGGGTYNEQFF
TRBJ2-7,-,TRBV10-1,TRBD1,16,TGCGCCCGCAGGGGTCCCGGGACAGTTGTTTTATACGGGCAGTACTTC,CARRGPGTVVLYGQYF
TRBJ1-4,-,TRBV10-2,-,15,TGCGCCACCAAAGAGGACAGATTAACTAATGAAAAACTGTTTTTT,CATKEDRLTNEKLFF
TRBJ2-3,once,TRBV4-2,TRBD1,13,TGTGCCAGCAGCCCCTTCGGGGACAGAGCGCAGTATTTT,CASSPFGDRAQYF
TRBJ2-1,-,TRBV27,TRBD1,18,TGTGCCAGCAGTAACCGGGACAGGGTTGGGACAGGGTACAATGAGCAGTTCTTC,CASSNRDRVGTGYNEQFF
TRBJ1-1,-,TRBV5-5,-,15,TGTGCCAGCCGCCCTGCTGCAGGTCGGAACACTGAAGCTTTCTTT,CASRPAAGRNTEAFF
TRBJ2-3,-,TRBV5-1,-,15,TGCGCCAGCAGCGTTGGGACCTCTTACACAGATACGCAGTATTTT,CASSVGTSYTDTQYF
TRBJ2-5,once,TRBV7-2,-,11,TGTGCCAGCAGCCAAAAGGAGACCCAGTACTTC,CASSQKETQYF
TRBJ2-7,-,TRBV6-1,-,13,TGTGCCAGCAGTGACTATGGGGCCTACGAGCAGTACTTC,CASSDYGAYEQYF
TRBJ2-1,-,TRBV7-6,-,17,TGTGCCAGCAGCTTAGTTCCCCGGACAAAAACCTACAATGAGCAGTTCTTC,CASSLVPRTKTYNEQFF
TRBJ2-3,-,TRBV27,-,14,TGTGCCAGCAGCCGGGGGTGGAGCACAGATACGCAGTATTTT,CASSRGWSTDTQYF
TRBJ2-5,-,TRBV25-1,TRBD1,16,TGTGCCAGCAGTGAATCTGGCAGGGGGCTCCAAGAGACCCAGTACTTC,CASSESGRGLQETQYF
TRBJ2-3,-,TRBV7-3,-,14,TGTGCCAGCAGCCCGTCTAATATGAGGGATACGCAGTATTTT,CASSPSNMRDTQYF
TRBJ2-7,-,TRBV7-5,-,12,TGTGCCAGAAGCTTAGTGGGGTACGAGCAGTACTTC,CARSLVGYEQYF
TRBJ2-3,-,TRBV11-1,TRBD2,15,TGTGCCAGCGGGGCGGGAAGGCTAGCGGGGGCGACGCAGTATTTT,CASGAGRLAGATQYF
TRBJ2-1,once,TRBV11-1,TRBD2,16,TGTGCCAGCAGCTTCCCCGGGGGGGCGGGTGGCAATGAGCAGTTCTTC,CASSFPGGAGGNEQFF
TRBJ2-1,-,TRBV7-3,-,18,TGTGCCAGCAGCTTAAAGGCCTCCGGTAGGGGGGGGAGGGATGAGCAGTTCTTC,CASSLKASGRGGRDEQFF
TRBJ2-7,-,TRBV10-3,-,13,TGTGCCATCACCCTCGCCAGGGAGGACGAGCAGTACTTC,CAITLAREDEQYF
TRBJ1-5,-,TRBV5-8,-,16,TGTGCCAGCAGCTCGCTTCGGGCAGGTAGCAATCAGCCCCAGCATTTT,CASSSLRAGSNQPQHF
TRBJ2-1,few,TRBV18,TRBD1,16,TGTGCCAGCTCACCGACCGGGACAGGGGGTATCTATGAGCAGTTCTTC,CASSPTGTGGIYEQFF
TRBJ1-5,-,TRBV5-6,-,13,TGTGCCAGCAGCCGGTGGGGGGGAGAGCCCCAGCATTTT,CASSRWGGEPQHF
TRBJ1-5,-,TRBV2,TRBD1,15,TGTGCCAGCAGCGCCACAGGGGGCGGCAATCAGCCCCAGCATTTT,CASSATGGGNQPQHF
TRBJ2-3,-,TRBV5-1,-,15,TGCGCCAGCAGCTTGTCGACGGCTAGCACAGATACGCAGTATTTT,CASSLSTASTDTQYF
TRBJ1-2,-,TRBV7-9,TRBD1,13,TGTGCCAGCAGCCACGGACAGGGCTATGGCTACACCTTC,CASSHGQGYGYTF